This TCR beta chain was sequenced in a study of blood T cells in healthy people across ages. Study-level findings and limits: Age brought a roughly linear fall in TCR beta diversity measured per million T cells. Long-lived and aged donors differed, with more naive CD4+ cells and higher diversity in the long-lived.

This clonotype has at least ten counts. The antigen is undetermined. The second PCR ran about 6 to 12 cycles with a sample-barcoded 5' primer and J-beta primers. TCRdb re-derived calls from the 5' RACE reads in MiXCR, one entry per CDR3 protein. The sample gives under 2 million distinct CDR3 sequences, roughly 32% of which show up once; around 11% is in the top ten. Trimming shortened V by 4 bases and J by 7 bases, and 14 bases separated the two germline ends. CDR3 size: 14 residues. Germline assignment: CDR1 MGHRA and CDR2 YSYEKL. Donation came from healthy Caucasian individuals in Russia who were aged about 6 to 95.

This TCR was recovered from a woman aged 30 to 39 in good health. Sequenced: blood. The chain carries TRBV4-1 and TRBJ2-1, with D possibly called TRBD1 or TRBD2 (5 bases each). CDR3 DNA: TGCGCCAGCAGCCTAGGGACCCCTCGGAATGAGCAGTTCTTC. The encoded protein is CASSLGTPRNEQFF.